These 24 T cell receptor beta chains came from one sample sequenced in a study of blood T cell repertoires in COVID-19 (dated by TCRdb to 2019 to 2021). The method behind the library was the immunoSEQ multiplex PCR assay. TCRdb carries this immuneACCESS record with in-frame sequences only. Its versions omit some clonotypes, under half of them owing to an unresolved V gene in the studies checked, with the rest unexplained. Recorded for this sample are 100,000 to 120,000 clones; roughly 85% of them occurred a single time. The biggest ten clones account for around 3.3% of the sample. Sequences were obtained from peripheral blood. These TCRs come from a man aged 35-49 years with acute or convalescent COVID-19.

The V call is TRBV12-5, the J call TRBJ1-1; D is unclear. The CDR3 sequence is 12 residues long. Between the trimmed V and J ends, which lost 6 bases and 4 bases, there was a span of 9 bases. Germline V gene sequence: CDR1 LGHNT, CDR2 FRNRAP. The CDR3 region is CASGDWPTEAFF. CDR3 DNA sequence: TGTGCTAGTGGGGACTGGCCCACTGAAGCTTTCTTT.

V gene TRBV10-3 combines with J gene TRBJ2-7, with D perhaps TRBD2 (5 bases). Trimming shortened V by 0 bases and J by 7 bases, and 13 bases separated the two germline ends. The CDR3 is made up of 14 amino acids. CDR1 is ENHRY and CDR2 is SYGVKD in the germline V gene. The CDR3 DNA is TGTGCCATCAGTGAGTCCCTAGAGCGAGGGGAGCAGTACTTC. Amino acids: CAISESLERGEQYF.

V is TRBV3-1 (or the pseudogene TRBV3-2) and J is TRBJ1-6; D ambiguous. The V gene's germline CDR1 is LGHDT and CDR2 YNNKEL (reference sequence). Trimming took 7 bases from V and 11 from J, leaving 18 bases between them. The CDR3 spans 14 residues. The CDR3 loop reads CASKLHLGSPPLHF. CDR3 DNA: TGTGCCAGCAAGCTACACCTAGGTTCCCCACCCCTCCACTTT.

J is TRBJ1-5 and V is TRBV19; D possibly corresponds to TRBD1 (6 bases). The CDR3 has 14 amino acids. Germline assignment: CDR1 LNHDA and CDR2 SQIVND (reference sequence). V was clipped by 5 bases and J by 5 bases, with 13 bases between them. The CDR3 nucleotides read TGTGCCAGTAGTCCCGGGACATATTATCAGCCCCAGCATTTT. Translated: CASSPGTYYQPQHF.

The rearrangement links TRBV2 to TRBJ2-3; 9 positions agree with TRBD2. The CDR3 spans 14 residues. The junction had 8 bases not matched to a gene; V was cut back by 9 bases and J by 4 bases. CDR1 SNHLY and CDR2 FYNNEI come from the germline V gene. The CDR3 bases are TGTGCCAGATCTGCGGGGGGGGACTCAGATACGCAGTATTTT. Protein product: CARSAGGDSDTQYF.

This rearrangement joins TRBV10-1 to TRBJ2-3; 12 bases are shared with TRBD2. J gave up 2 bases and V 6 bases, and 6 bases lay outside the gene matches. Germline V gene sequence: CDR1 WNHNN, CDR2 SYGVQD (reference sequence). The length of the CDR3 is 16 residues. The CDR3 DNA is TGCGCCAGCAGCCGAACTAGCGGGGGGAACACAGATACGCAGTATTTT. Its translation is CASSRTSGGNTDTQYF.

The gene calls are TRBV19 and TRBJ2-1; 12 bases map to TRBD1. In germline, CDR1 is LNHDA, CDR2 SQIVND (reference sequence). The CDR3 runs 15 residues. V was pared by 5 bases and J by 7 bases, with 6 bases of the junction left unmatched. The CDR3 sequence: CASSSPGQGANEQFF. CDR3 nucleotide sequence: TGTGCCAGTAGTTCCCCGGGACAGGGGGCAAATGAGCAGTTCTTC.

This clone was counted a few times. The rearrangement joins TRBV11-1 to TRBJ2-7, with no clear D. Germline lookup yields CDR1 SGHAT and CDR2 FQDESV (reference sequence). Trimming removed 5 bases at V and 3 bases at J, with 11 bases between. This CDR3 comprises 13 residues. CDR3 in DNA: TGTGCCAGCAGCCCAGGCTTAATCTACGAGCAGTACTTC. Translating it yields CASSPGLIYEQYF.

The CDR3 is CASSRQFAAGYTF. For the CDR3, the DNA is TGTGCCAGTTCCCGACAATTCGCCGCTGGCTACACCTTC. This rearrangement joins TRBV19 to TRBJ1-2; D gene uncertain. The CDR3 is 13 amino acids. Trimming left V 8 bases short and J 7 bases short, with 17 bases between. Germline values: CDR1 LNHDA, CDR2 SQIVND (reference sequence).

This chain joins TRBV19 and TRBJ1-5; D call uncertain. The CDR3 length is 12 residues. The V and J ends lost 9 bases and 1 base respectively, with 7 bases between them. The germline V gene encodes CDR1 LNHDA and CDR2 SQIVND (reference sequence). Here the CDR3 DNA reads TGTGCCAGCCGGGGAAGCAATCAGCCCCAGCATTTT. It yields the protein CASRGSNQPQHF. Drawing the rest from reference TRBV19 and TRBJ1-5, the complete variable domain is DGGITQSPKYLFRKEGQNVTLSCEQNLNHDAMYWYRQDPGQGLRLIYYSQIVNDFQKGDIAEGYSVSREKKESFPLTVTSAQKNPTAFYLCASRGSNQPQHFGDGTRLSIL.

In this sample, this clone turned up a few times. This chain uses TRBV10-3 with TRBJ1-1; D possibly corresponds to TRBD1 (5 bases). Germline V gene data show CDR1 as ENHRY and CDR2 as SYGVKD. The CDR3 consists of 15 residues. The V end was cut by 0 bases, the J end by 1 base, with 9 bases between. CDR3 coding DNA: TGTGCCATCAGTGAGTCGCCCAGGGCGAACACTGAAGCTTTCTTT. Its protein product is CAISESPRANTEAFF.

V and J are TRBV27 and TRBJ2-7; D gene uncertain. The length of the CDR3 is 12 residues. Germline CDR1 and CDR2: MNHEY and SMNVEV (reference sequence). Trimming took off 3 bases at V and 3 bases at J, with 6 bases between the two ends. The CDR3 is CASSFPGYEQYF. CDR3 nucleotides: TGTGCCAGCAGTTTTCCCGGCTACGAGCAGTACTTC.

The chain employs TRBV29-1 and TRBJ2-7; the D gene is possibly TRBD2 (5 bases). Germline-derived CDR1 and CDR2 are SQVTM and ANQGSEA. The CDR3 runs to 11 residues. The ends were cut back, 4 bases at V and 1 base at J, with 5 bases in the middle. The chain's CDR3 is CSVGGSYEQYF. CDR3 sequence (DNA): TGCAGCGTTGGCGGGTCCTACGAGCAGTACTTC.

This chain uses TRBV30 with TRBJ1-6, with 9 bases that match TRBD1. The CDR3 is 13 residues long. Trimming took 6 bases from V and 9 from J; bases not matched to a gene: 6. Per the germline V gene, CDR1 is GTSNPN and CDR2 is SVGIG (reference sequence). The chain's CDR3 is CACSRDRVSPLHF. The CDR3 DNA is TGTGCCTGTAGCCGGGACAGGGTTTCACCCCTCCACTTT.

V is TRBV13 and J is TRBJ1-2, with D perhaps TRBD1 (5 bases). CDR3 length: 13 amino acids. The V gene lost 2 bases and the J gene lost 8 bases, with 12 bases spanning the gap. Germline-derived CDR1 and CDR2 are PRHDT and FYEKMQ (reference sequence). CDR3: CASSLKGYGGYTF. The CDR3 DNA reads TGTGCCAGCAGCTTAAAGGGGTACGGAGGCTACACCTTC.

V is TRBV10-3 and J is TRBJ2-7; 10 nucleotides line up with TRBD1. Unmatched junction bases numbered 4, after V lost 7 bases and J lost 1 base. Germline CDR1 ENHRY, CDR2 SYGVKD. This CDR3 comprises 14 residues. CDR3 nucleotides: TGTGCCATCATCGGACAGGGGGTGTCCTACGAGCAGTACTTC. Protein product: CAIIGQGVSYEQYF.

In its sample, this clone was seen once. The chain employs TRBV19 and TRBJ1-2, with D perhaps TRBD1 (5 bases). Germline V lookup: CDR1 LNHDA, CDR2 SQIVND (reference sequence). The V and J ends lost 5 bases and 8 bases respectively, with 15 bases between them. The CDR3 runs to 13 residues. This CDR3 is CASSPQGKGGYTF. In DNA, the CDR3 is TGTGCCAGTAGTCCCCAGGGAAAGGGCGGCTACACCTTC.

This rearrangement joins TRBV24-1 to TRBJ2-7; a possible D gene is TRBD2 (5 bases). CDR1 and CDR2 (germline): KGHDR, SFDVKD. CDR3 length equals 16 residues. The ends were cut back, 3 bases at V and 2 bases at J, with 16 bases in the middle. This CDR3 is CATSDRSVAGTYEQYF. CDR3 DNA: TGTGCCACCAGTGATAGGTCAGTAGCCGGGACCTACGAGCAGTACTTC.

Comments on this clone: Other DNA sequences in the sample encode the same CDR3. V usage is TRBV10-3 and J usage is TRBJ2-3; 7 nucleotides align to TRBD1. The CDR3 has 16 residues. V shed 0 bases and J 2 bases; nucleotides not matched to a gene: 5. Germline V gene lookup returns CDR1 ENHRY and CDR2 SYGVKD. The CDR3 nucleotides are TGTGCCATCAGTGAGTCGGGACAGTCTCTCACAGATACGCAGTATTTT. This sequence encodes CAISESGQSLTDTQYF.

V is TRBV15 and J is TRBJ2-7; possible D gene TRBD2, 6 bases. CDR1 is LNHNV, CDR2 YYDKDF, per germline (reference sequence). V was cut by 0 bases and J by 3 bases, with 18 bases left in between. The CDR3 covers 17 residues. The CDR3 sequence: CATSRDLVAGTLYEQYF. The CDR3 bases are TGTGCCACCAGCAGAGATCTCGTGGCGGGGACTCTCTACGAGCAGTACTTC. The whole variable domain, remainder taken from reference TRBV15 and TRBJ2-7, is DAMVIQNPRYQVTQFGKPVTLSCSQTLNHNVMYWYQQKSSQAPKLLFHYYDKDFNNEADTPDNFQSRRPNTSFCFLDIRSPGLGDTAMYLCATSRDLVAGTLYEQYFGPGTRLTVT.

The J gene is TRBJ1-2, the V gene TRBV27; possibly TRBD1 for D (5 bases). V lost 0 bases and J lost 3, with 5 bases in between. Germline loops: CDR1 MNHEY, CDR2 SMNVEV (reference sequence). The CDR3 extends over 13 amino acids. DNA for the CDR3: TGTGCCAGCAGTTTATCAGGGGACTATGGCTACACCTTC. Encoded protein: CASSLSGDYGYTF.

This chain joins TRBV30 and TRBJ1-1; D gene unclear. CDR1 is GTSNPN and CDR2 is SVGIG in the germline V gene (reference sequence). This CDR3 comprises 11 residues. Trimming took off 0 bases at V and 8 bases at J, with 7 bases between the two ends. This CDR3 is CAWSVEPEAFF. In nucleotides, the CDR3 is TGTGCCTGGAGTGTCGAGCCAGAAGCTTTCTTT. The entire variable domain, with the rest obtained from reference TRBV30 and TRBJ1-1, is as follows: SQTIHQWPATLVQPVGSPLSLECTVEGTSNPNLYWYRQAAGRGLQLLFYSVGIGQISSEVPQNLSASRPQDRQFILSSKKLLLSDSGFYLCAWSVEPEAFFGQGTRLTVV.

J is TRBJ1-5 and V is TRBV12-3 or TRBV12-4, with D tentatively TRBD1 (6 bases). V was cut by 8 bases and J by 0 bases, with 8 bases left in between. This CDR3 comprises 13 residues. The CDR3 protein is CASGQNSNQPQHF. Written as DNA, the CDR3 is TGTGCCAGCGGACAGAATAGCAATCAGCCCCAGCATTTT.

This clone came up once. The chain is built from TRBV9 and TRBJ2-2; 9 bases align to TRBD1. Germline CDR1 SGDLS, CDR2 YYNGEE. This CDR3 spans 16 amino acids. The ends lost 4 bases at V and 5 bases at J; junction bases unmatched: 9. CDR3 in amino acids: CASSMPGQGGTGELFF. CDR3 in DNA: TGTGCCAGCAGCATGCCGGGACAGGGCGGGACCGGGGAGCTGTTTTTT. Full variable domain (missing parts from reference TRBV9 and TRBJ2-2): DSGVTQTPKHLITATGQRVTLRCSPRSGDLSVYWYQQSLDQGLQFLIQYYNGEERAKGNILERFSAQQFPDLHSELNLSSLELGDSALYFCASSMPGQGGTGELFFGEGSRLTVL.